This T cell receptor beta chain was sequenced for a study of T cell repertoires in cytomegalovirus infection (dated by TCRdb to between 2018 and 2021). For the study in its entirety: Donor HLA type was relevant to the analysis, because carriage of CMV infection together with the matching HLA type was indicated by public TCR beta signatures.

Only a few counts were recorded for this clonotype. This clone's antigen is unknown. It has no much larger one-base neighbor in the sample; base qualities were not kept. This sample was sequenced with an Illumina HiSeq 1500. In TCRdb, the public reads were trimmed at Q25 with fastp and aligned with MiXCR, with productive beta chains retained. A single entry per CDR3 protein holds the most common genes and DNA from its merged rows. This sample is represented by hundreds of thousands of distinct CDR3 sequences; approximately 24% of them were singletons. The ten largest clonotypes hold about 20% of the sample. V loses 7 bases at its end and J loses 8 bases; junction bases beyond the gene matches: 16. CDR1 SGHVS and CDR2 FQNEAQ were looked up in the germline V gene. The CDR3 spans 15 residues, from the cysteine through the phenylalanine. Of the read, only the CDR3 DNA is kept; its 45 bases are in frame from base 1.

Paper-wide results and their limitations: Cumulative frequency of public TCR beta family members discriminated carriers of CMV infection plus the relevant HLA type in this cohort and an independent approximately 370-donor cohort. The ex vivo response was dominated by HLA-C-restricted CMV-specific TCR beta clonotypes, which also provided the single most frequent clonotype in two of eight donors.

The rearranged chain carries TRBV7-8 and TRBJ1-2; 7 central nucleotides agree with TRBD1. Specimen: CD8+ T cells from PBMCs. The source is a human donor in good health (CMV status not recorded). Some clones in this sample may be carry-over from other donors' samples. The CDR3 in this case is CASTRDRSYTGGYTF. The DNA sequence follows: TGTGCCAGCACCCGGGACAGATCCTATACGGGCGGCTACACCTTC.